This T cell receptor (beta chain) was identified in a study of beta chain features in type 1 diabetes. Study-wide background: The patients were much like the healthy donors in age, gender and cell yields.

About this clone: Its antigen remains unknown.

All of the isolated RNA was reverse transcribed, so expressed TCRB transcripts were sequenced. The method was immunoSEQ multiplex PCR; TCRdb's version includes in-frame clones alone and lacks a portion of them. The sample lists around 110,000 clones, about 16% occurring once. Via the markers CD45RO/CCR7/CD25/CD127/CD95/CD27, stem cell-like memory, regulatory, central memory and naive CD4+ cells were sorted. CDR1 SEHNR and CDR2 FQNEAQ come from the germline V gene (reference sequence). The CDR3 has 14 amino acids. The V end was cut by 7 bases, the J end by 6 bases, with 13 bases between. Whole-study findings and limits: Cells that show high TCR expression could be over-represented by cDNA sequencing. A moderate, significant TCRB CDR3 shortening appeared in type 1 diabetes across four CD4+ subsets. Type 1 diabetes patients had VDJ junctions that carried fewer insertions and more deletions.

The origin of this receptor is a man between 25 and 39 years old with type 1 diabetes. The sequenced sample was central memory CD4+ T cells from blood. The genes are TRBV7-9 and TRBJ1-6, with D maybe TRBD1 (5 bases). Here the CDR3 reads CASTFLTVNSPLHF. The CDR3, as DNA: TGTGCCAGCACCTTCCTGACAGTTAATTCACCCCTCCACTTT.